The 17 T cell receptor beta chains below all came from one sample that was sequenced in a study of T cells in Graves' hyperthyroidism and ophthalmopathy. TCR beta CDR3 region amplification was performed from RNA transcripts. HTBI primers were used for first-round RT-PCR of the TCR CDR3. TCRdb recomputed calls from the multiplex PCR reads with MiXCR, one row per CDR3 protein. The table shows about 640,000 distinct CDR3 sequences, with 14% occurring only once. The sequencing sample was made of blood. All receptors derive from a woman aged 50 to 65 with Graves' ophthalmopathy.

This clonotype was observed at least ten times. The chain links TRBV7-3 to TRBJ2-2; possible D gene TRBD1, 6 bases. Germline CDR1 reads SGHTA; CDR2 reads FQGTGA. The CDR3 runs 16 residues. The V and J ends lost 2 bases and 0 bases respectively, with 10 bases between them. CDR3 sequence (DNA): TGTGCCAGCAGCTTACTGGACAGCGCGAACACCGGGGAGCTGTTTTTT. Encoded protein: CASSLLDSANTGELFF.

About this clonotype itself: This could be a read error, since a much larger clone is one nucleotide away. Given the absence of the conserved phenylalanine or tryptophan at the CDR3 end, a read error is likely. V is TRBV20-1 and J is TRBJ2-7, with TRBD2 as a possible D gene (5 bases). Germline CDR1 reads DFQATT; CDR2 reads SNEGSKA (reference sequence). The germline V and J ends were trimmed by 4 bases and 3 bases, with 16 bases remaining between them. This CDR3 is built from 14 residues. The CDR3 loop reads CSAKDRGLVYEQYL. The CDR3 DNA reads TGCAGTGCTAAAGACCGGGGTTTGGTCTACGAGCAGTACCTC.

This clonotype was detected only a few times. CDR3 residues: CASSSGTVIAEAFF. CDR3 coding DNA: TGTGCCAGCAGCTCCGGGACGGTCATCGCTGAAGCTTTCTTT. V and J are TRBV28 and TRBJ1-1, with a possible D match to TRBD1 (5 bases). V was cut by 6 bases and J by 6 bases, with 17 bases left in between. This CDR3 is 14 amino acids long. Germline assignment: CDR1 MDHEN and CDR2 SYDVKM.

The table lists this clonotype with many counts. The chain carries TRBV20-1 and TRBJ2-1, with 7 nucleotides matching TRBD1. Trimming removed 3 bases from V and 7 bases from J; junction bases left unmatched: 9. The CDR3 consists of 14 residues. The germline CDR1 and CDR2 sequences are DFQATT and SNEGSKA (reference sequence). CDR3 sequence (DNA): TGCAGTGCTAGGGACGAGACAGGGAGTAATGAGCAGTTCTTC. It is translated as CSARDETGSNEQFF.

This clonotype was picked up many times. This chain uses TRBV2 with TRBJ2-1; tentatively, D is TRBD2 (6 bases). Germline CDR1 reads SNHLY; CDR2 reads FYNNEI. Trimming cost V 3 bases and J 8 bases, with 11 bases left between them. This CDR3 comprises 13 residues. The CDR3 reads CASSERIADEQFF. Here the CDR3 DNA reads TGTGCCAGCAGTGAGCGGATAGCGGATGAGCAGTTCTTC.

The J gene is TRBJ2-2, the V gene TRBV4-1; no definite D call. Germline V CDR1 and CDR2: MGHRA, YSYEKL. There are 16 residues in the CDR3. V was cut by 0 bases and J by 6 bases, with 14 bases left in between. Here the CDR3 DNA reads TGCGCCAGCAGCCAAGATTCGAAGTGGACGCCCGGGGAGCTGTTTTTT. As protein: CASSQDSKWTPGELFF.

This clonotype was recorded many times. This sequence joins TRBV11-1 and TRBJ2-1, with 8 bases that match TRBD1. Germline CDR1 SGHAT, CDR2 FQDESV (reference sequence). This CDR3 is 15 amino acids long. The J segment lost 5 bases and the V segment lost 2 bases, leaving 5 bases of the junction unmatched. The CDR3 loop reads CASSLFGQGNNEQFF. CDR3 coding DNA: TGTGCCAGCAGCTTATTCGGACAGGGAAACAATGAGCAGTTCTTC.

As regards this clonotype: A much larger clone differs by one base, so this may be a read error. The chain carries TRBV28 and TRBJ2-7; 7 bases align to TRBD1. The CDR3 extends over 16 amino acids. Germline V gene lookup returns CDR1 MDHEN and CDR2 SYDVKM. After removal of 3 bases from V and 0 bases from J, the junction contained 8 bases not matched to a gene. The CDR3 DNA follows: TGTGCCAGCAGTTTCCTTAATGCAGGGGGCTCCTACGAGCAGTACTTC. Protein: CASSFLNAGGSYEQYF.

This clonotype was found many times. The V call is TRBV11-3, the J call TRBJ2-1, with TRBD2 matching over 7 bases. Germline V gene sequence: CDR1 SGHNT, CDR2 YENEEA. The CDR3 loop spans 14 amino acids. The ends lost 7 bases at V and 7 bases at J; junction bases unmatched: 10. The CDR3 protein is CASTQTSVRNEQFF. The CDR3 bases are TGTGCCAGCACCCAAACTAGCGTACGAAATGAGCAGTTCTTC.

This clonotype was seen more than once but under ten times. This chain joins TRBV20-1 and TRBJ2-2, with D uncertain. This CDR3 contains 14 residues. CDR1 is DFQATT, CDR2 SNEGSKA, per germline (reference sequence). Trimming cost V 1 base and J 0 bases, with 6 bases left between them. CDR3 protein: CSARVGSNTGELFF. The CDR3 coding sequence is TGCAGTGCTAGAGTGGGCTCGAACACCGGGGAGCTGTTTTTT.

This chain connects TRBV7-8 to TRBJ2-2; TRBD2 agrees at 8 bases. The CDR3 sequence is 18 residues long. The germline CDR1 and CDR2 sequences are SGHVS and FQNEAQ. V lost 5 bases to trimming and J lost 4 bases; unmatched junction nucleotides: 15. The CDR3 loop reads CASSLSPLSGSFTGELFF. The CDR3, as DNA: TGTGCCAGCAGCCTCTCGCCTCTCAGCGGGAGTTTCACCGGGGAGCTGTTTTTT.

This clonotype was seen once. This rearrangement joins TRBV12-3 or TRBV12-4 to TRBJ2-5, with D possibly matching TRBD1 (7 bases). Trimming cost V 3 bases and J 7 bases, with 18 bases left between them. There are 15 residues in the CDR3. The CDR3 region is CASSLEGAGPGTQYF. DNA of the CDR3: TGTGCCAGCAGTTTGGAGGGGGCTGGTCCAGGGACCCAGTACTTC.

This chain joins TRBV6-2 or TRBV6-3 and TRBJ2-5; tentative D call: TRBD2 (6 bases). This CDR3 region has 13 residues. Trimming stripped 9 bases from V and 5 bases from J, with 16 bases between. Germline CDR1 reads MNHEY; CDR2 reads SVGEGT. CDR3 sequence reads: CASRTFAGETQYF. DNA of the CDR3: TGTGCCAGTCGGACCTTTGCGGGGGAGACCCAGTACTTC.

Many counts were recorded for this clonotype. This chain joins TRBV5-1 and TRBJ1-1; D perhaps matches TRBD1 (6 bases). The CDR3 spans 13 residues. V lost 4 bases and J lost 6, with 13 bases in between. Germline CDR1 is SGHRS and CDR2 is YFSETQ. CDR3 DNA: TGCGCCAGCAGCCCCCAACAGGGTTCTGAAGCTTTCTTT. Amino acid sequence: CASSPQQGSEAFF.

This clonotype appeared many times. V is TRBV5-1 and J is TRBJ1-1; D possibly corresponds to TRBD1 (6 bases). Germline assignment: CDR1 SGHRS and CDR2 YFSETQ. Trimming took 4 bases from V and 1 from J, leaving 11 bases between them. The CDR3 totals 14 residues. The CDR3 reads CASSREQGNTEAFF. In DNA form, the CDR3 reads TGCGCCAGCAGCAGAGAACAGGGGAACACTGAAGCTTTCTTT. Combining the CDR3 with reference TRBV5-1 and TRBJ1-1 gives the whole variable domain KAGVTQTPRYLIKTRGQQVTLSCSPISGHRSVSWYQQTPGQGLQFLFEYFSETQRNKGNFPGRFSGRQFSNSRSEMNVSTLELGDSALYLCASSREQGNTEAFFGQGTRLTVV.

At least ten counts were recorded for this clonotype. The V gene is TRBV7-3, the J gene TRBJ2-1; 8 nucleotides match TRBD2. The J segment lost 3 bases and the V segment lost 3 bases, leaving 4 bases of the junction unmatched. This CDR3 has 15 amino acids. Germline assignment: CDR1 SGHTA and CDR2 FQGTGA. As DNA, the CDR3 is TGTGCCAGCAGCTTCACCGGGACTAGCTACAATGAGCAGTTCTTC. Translating it yields CASSFTGTSYNEQFF. The variable domain in full, with the rest retrieved from reference TRBV7-3 and TRBJ2-1, is GAGVSQTPSNKVTEKGKYVELRCDPISGHTALYWYRQSLGQGPEFLIYFQGTGAADDSGLPNDRFFAVRPEGSVSTLKIQRTERGDSAVYLCASSFTGTSYNEQFFGPGTRLTVL.

V usage is TRBV29-1 and J usage is TRBJ2-1, with D possibly TRBD1 on 8 matching bases. CDR1 is SQVTM, CDR2 ANQGSEA, per germline. Trimming took 8 bases from V and 3 from J, leaving 17 bases between them. The CDR3 runs 14 residues. CDR3 DNA: TGCAGCACATACAGGGGGGGATTCTACAATGAGCAGTTCTTC. It encodes CSTYRGGFYNEQFF.